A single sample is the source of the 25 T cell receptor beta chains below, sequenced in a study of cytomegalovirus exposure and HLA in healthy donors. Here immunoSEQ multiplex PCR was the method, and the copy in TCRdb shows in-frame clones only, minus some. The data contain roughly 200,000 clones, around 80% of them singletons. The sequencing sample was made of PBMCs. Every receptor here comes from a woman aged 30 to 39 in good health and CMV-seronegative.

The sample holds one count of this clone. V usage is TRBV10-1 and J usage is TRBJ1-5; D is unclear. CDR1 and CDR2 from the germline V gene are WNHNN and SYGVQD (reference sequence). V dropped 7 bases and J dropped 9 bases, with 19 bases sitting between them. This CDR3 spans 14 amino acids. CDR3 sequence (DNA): TGCGCCAGCAAGAGAATAAGGAGGCGAACGCCCCAGCATTTT. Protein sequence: CASKRIRRRTPQHF.

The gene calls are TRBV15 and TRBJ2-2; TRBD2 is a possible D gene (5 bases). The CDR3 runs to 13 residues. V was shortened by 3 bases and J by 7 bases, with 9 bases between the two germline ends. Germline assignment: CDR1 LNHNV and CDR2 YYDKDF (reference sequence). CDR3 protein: CATSSRSGGELFF. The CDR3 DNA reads TGTGCCACCAGCAGCCGAAGCGGCGGGGAGCTGTTTTTT.

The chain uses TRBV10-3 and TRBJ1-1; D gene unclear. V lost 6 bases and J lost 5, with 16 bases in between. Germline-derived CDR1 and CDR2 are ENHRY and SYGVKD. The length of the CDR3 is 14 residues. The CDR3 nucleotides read TGTGCCATCAGCGGGTTTCCGGGGATTACTGAAGCTTTCTTT. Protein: CAISGFPGITEAFF.

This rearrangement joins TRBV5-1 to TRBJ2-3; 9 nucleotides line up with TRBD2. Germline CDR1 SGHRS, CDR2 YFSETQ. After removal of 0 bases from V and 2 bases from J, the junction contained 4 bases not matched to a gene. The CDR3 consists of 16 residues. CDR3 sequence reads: CASSLVASGDTDTQYF. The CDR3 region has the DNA TGCGCCAGCAGCTTGGTGGCTAGCGGGGACACAGATACGCAGTATTTT.

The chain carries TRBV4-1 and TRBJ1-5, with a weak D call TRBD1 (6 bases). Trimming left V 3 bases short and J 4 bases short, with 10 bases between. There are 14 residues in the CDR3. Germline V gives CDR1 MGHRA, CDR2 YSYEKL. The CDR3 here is CASSHGQTNQPQHF. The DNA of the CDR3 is TGCGCCAGCAGCCATGGACAGACTAATCAGCCCCAGCATTTT.

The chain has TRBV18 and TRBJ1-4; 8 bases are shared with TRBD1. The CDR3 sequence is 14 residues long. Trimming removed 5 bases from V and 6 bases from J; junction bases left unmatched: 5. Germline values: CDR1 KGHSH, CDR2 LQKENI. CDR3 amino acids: CASSSPGQDEKLFF. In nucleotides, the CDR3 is TGTGCCAGCTCATCCCCGGGACAGGATGAAAAACTGTTTTTT.

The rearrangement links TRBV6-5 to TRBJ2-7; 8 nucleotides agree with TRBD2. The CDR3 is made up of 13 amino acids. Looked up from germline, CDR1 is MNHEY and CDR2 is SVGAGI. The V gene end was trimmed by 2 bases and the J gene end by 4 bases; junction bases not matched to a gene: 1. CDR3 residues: CASSYLAGYEQYF. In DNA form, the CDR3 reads TGTGCCAGCAGTTACCTAGCGGGTTACGAGCAGTACTTC.

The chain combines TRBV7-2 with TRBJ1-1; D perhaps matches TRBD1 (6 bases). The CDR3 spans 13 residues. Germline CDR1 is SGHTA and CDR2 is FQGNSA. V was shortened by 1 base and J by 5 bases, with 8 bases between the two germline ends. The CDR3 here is CASSLGQGTEAFF. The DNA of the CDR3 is TGTGCCAGCAGCTTAGGGCAGGGGACTGAAGCTTTCTTT.

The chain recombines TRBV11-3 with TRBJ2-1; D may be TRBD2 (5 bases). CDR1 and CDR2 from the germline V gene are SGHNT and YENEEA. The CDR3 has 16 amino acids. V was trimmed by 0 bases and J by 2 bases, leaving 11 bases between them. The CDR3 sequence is CASSLEISAPYNEQFF. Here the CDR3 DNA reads TGTGCCAGCAGCTTAGAAATTAGCGCCCCCTACAATGAGCAGTTCTTC. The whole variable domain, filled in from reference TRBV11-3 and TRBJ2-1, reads EAGVVQSPRYKIIEKKQPVAFWCNPISGHNTLYWYLQNLGQGPELLIRYENEEAVDDSQLPKDRFSAERLKGVDSTLKIQPAELGDSAVYLCASSLEISAPYNEQFFGPGTRLTVL.

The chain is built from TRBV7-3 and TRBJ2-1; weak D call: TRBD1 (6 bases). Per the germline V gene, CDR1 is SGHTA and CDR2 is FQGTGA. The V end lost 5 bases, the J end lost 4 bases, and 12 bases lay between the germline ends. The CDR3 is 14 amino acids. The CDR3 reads CASSGVGTYNEQFF. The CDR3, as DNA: TGTGCCAGCAGCGGAGTTGGGACATACAATGAGCAGTTCTTC.

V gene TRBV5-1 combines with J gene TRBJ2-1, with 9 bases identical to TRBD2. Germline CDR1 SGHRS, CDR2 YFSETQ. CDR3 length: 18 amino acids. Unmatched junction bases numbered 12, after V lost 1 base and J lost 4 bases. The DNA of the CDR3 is TGCGCCAGCAGCTTGTTTTTCGCGACTAGCGGAACTTACAATGAGCAGTTCTTC. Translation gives CASSLFFATSGTYNEQFF.

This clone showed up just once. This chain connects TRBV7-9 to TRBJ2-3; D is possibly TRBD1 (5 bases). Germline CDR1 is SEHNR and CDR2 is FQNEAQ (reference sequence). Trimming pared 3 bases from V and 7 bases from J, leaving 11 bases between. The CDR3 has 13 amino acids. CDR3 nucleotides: TGTGCCAGCAGCTTGGGGAAGGGGAATACGCAGTATTTT. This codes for CASSLGKGNTQYF.

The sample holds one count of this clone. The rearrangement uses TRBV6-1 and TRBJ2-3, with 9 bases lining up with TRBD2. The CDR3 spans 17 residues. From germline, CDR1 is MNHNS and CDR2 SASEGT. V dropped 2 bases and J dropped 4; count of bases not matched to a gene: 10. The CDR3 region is CASSETTRGGRSDTQYF. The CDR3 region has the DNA TGTGCCAGCAGTGAAACCACGCGGGGGGGGAGGTCAGATACGCAGTATTTT.

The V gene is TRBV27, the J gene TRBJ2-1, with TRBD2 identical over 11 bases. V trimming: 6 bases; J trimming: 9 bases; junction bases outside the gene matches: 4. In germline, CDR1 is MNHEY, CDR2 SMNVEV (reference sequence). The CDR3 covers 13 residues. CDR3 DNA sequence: TGTGCCAGCAGCCTTAGCGGGGGGGGTGAGCAGTTCTTC. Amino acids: CASSLSGGGEQFF.

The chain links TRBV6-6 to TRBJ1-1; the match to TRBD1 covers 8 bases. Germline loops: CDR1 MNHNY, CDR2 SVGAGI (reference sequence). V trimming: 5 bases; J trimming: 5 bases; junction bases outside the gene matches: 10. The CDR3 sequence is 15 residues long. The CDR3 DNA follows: TGTGCCAGCAGTCGAGGACAGGGTCAGCGGACTGAAGCTTTCTTT. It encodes CASSRGQGQRTEAFF.

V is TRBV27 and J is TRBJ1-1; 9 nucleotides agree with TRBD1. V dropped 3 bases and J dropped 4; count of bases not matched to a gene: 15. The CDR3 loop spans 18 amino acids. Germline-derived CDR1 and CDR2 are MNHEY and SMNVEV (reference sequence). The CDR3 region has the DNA TGTGCCAGCAGTTTGGCCTCAAACAGGGGGCTAATTGGCACTGAAGCTTTCTTT. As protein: CASSLASNRGLIGTEAFF.

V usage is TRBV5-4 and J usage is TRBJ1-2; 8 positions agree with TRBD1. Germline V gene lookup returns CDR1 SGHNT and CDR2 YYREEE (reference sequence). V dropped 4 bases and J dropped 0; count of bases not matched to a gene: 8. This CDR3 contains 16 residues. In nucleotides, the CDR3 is TGTGCCAGCAGCCCTAACAGGGGGTCGGCTAACTATGGCTACACCTTC. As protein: CASSPNRGSANYGYTF. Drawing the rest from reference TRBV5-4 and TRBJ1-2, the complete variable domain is ETGVTQSPTHLIKTRGQQVTLRCSSQSGHNTVSWYQQALGQGPQFIFQYYREEENGRGNFPPRFSGLQFPNYSSELNVNALELDDSALYLCASSPNRGSANYGYTFGSGTRLTVV.

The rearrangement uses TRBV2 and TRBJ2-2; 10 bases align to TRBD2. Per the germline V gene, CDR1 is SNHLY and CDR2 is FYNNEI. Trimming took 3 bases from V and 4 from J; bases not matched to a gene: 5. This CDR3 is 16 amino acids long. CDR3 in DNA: TGTGCCAGCAGTGACGCTAGCGGGAGTGTCACCGGGGAGCTGTTTTTT. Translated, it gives CASSDASGSVTGELFF.

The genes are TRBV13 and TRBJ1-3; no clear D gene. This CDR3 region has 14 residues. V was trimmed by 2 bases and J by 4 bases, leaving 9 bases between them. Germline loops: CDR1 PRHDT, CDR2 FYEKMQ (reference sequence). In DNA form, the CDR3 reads TGTGCCAGCAGCTTACTCCTCGGGGGAAACACCATATATTTT. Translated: CASSLLLGGNTIYF.

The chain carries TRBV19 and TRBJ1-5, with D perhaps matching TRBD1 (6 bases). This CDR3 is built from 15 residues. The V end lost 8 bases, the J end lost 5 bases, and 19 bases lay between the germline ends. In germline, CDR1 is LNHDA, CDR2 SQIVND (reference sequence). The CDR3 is CASRRGGAKYQPQHF. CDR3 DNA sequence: TGTGCCAGTCGACGTGGGGGCGCGAAGTATCAGCCCCAGCATTTT.

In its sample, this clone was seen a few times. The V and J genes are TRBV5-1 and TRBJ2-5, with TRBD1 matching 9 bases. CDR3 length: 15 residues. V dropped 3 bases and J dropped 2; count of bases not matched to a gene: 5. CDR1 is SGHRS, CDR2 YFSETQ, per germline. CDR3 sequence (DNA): TGCGCCAGCAGCTCCGGACAGGGGAGGCAAGAGACCCAGTACTTC. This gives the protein CASSSGQGRQETQYF.

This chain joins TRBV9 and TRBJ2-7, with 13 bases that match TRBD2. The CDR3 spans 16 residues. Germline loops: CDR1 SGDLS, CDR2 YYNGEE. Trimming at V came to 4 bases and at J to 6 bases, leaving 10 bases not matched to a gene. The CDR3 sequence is CASSLRGGTSGTEQYF. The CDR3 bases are TGTGCCAGCAGCCTTAGAGGGGGGACTAGCGGGACCGAGCAGTACTTC.

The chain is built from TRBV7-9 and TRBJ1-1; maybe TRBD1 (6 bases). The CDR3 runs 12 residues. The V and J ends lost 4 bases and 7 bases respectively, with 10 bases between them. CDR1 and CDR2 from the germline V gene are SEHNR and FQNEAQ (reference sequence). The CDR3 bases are TGTGCCAGCAGCTACACGACAGGTGAAGCTTTCTTT. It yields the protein CASSYTTGEAFF.

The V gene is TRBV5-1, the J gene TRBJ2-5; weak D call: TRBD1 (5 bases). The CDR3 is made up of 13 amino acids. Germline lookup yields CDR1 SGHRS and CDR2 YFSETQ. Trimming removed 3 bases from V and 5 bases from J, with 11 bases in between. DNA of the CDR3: TGCGCCAGCAGCTCCCAGGGTGTGGAGACCCAGTACTTC. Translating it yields CASSSQGVETQYF. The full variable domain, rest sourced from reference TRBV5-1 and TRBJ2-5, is KAGVTQTPRYLIKTRGQQVTLSCSPISGHRSVSWYQQTPGQGLQFLFEYFSETQRNKGNFPGRFSGRQFSNSRSEMNVSTLELGDSALYLCASSSQGVETQYFGPGTRLLVL.

CDR3 protein: CASSDSRGDNEQFF. The CDR3 DNA follows: TGTGCCAGCAGTGACTCTCGGGGAGACAATGAGCAGTTCTTC. The V and J genes are TRBV2 and TRBJ2-1, with a weak D call TRBD2 (5 bases). Germline CDR1 is SNHLY and CDR2 is FYNNEI. The CDR3 has 14 amino acids. V was pared by 3 bases and J by 5 bases, with 11 bases between. The full variable domain, in which reference TRBV2 and TRBJ2-1 provide the parts outside the CDR3, is EPEVTQTPSHQVTQMGQEVILRCVPISNHLYFYWYRQILGQKVEFLVSFYNNEISEKSEIFDDQFSVERPDGSNFTLKIRSTKLEDSAMYFCASSDSRGDNEQFFGPGTRLTVL.